This entry is about one TCR beta chain. Its specificity is unknown. This sample was taken from a study of PD-L1 blockade in urothelial cancer. Study-level background: T cell content in blood samples showed a median of 141,255. Points from the study as a whole: Tumor-associated TCR clones expanded more in blood at 3 weeks in patients with durable benefit.

TCRdb keeps only in-frame clones here, not all; method: immunoSEQ multiplex PCR. The data contain approximately 50,000 clones, approximately 80% of them singletons. The V end was cut by 1 base, the J end by 3 bases, with 12 bases between. This CDR3 region has 16 residues. CDR1 and CDR2 from the germline V gene are LNHNV and YYDKDF (reference sequence). The time point: pretreatment peripheral blood. The TCR was taken from a man aged 50-59 years with urothelial cancer. The genes are TRBV15 and TRBJ2-2, with D possibly matching TRBD1 (6 bases). Material: PBMCs, obtained around atezolizumab (anti-PD-L1) treatment. CDR3 in DNA: TGTGCCACCAGCAGAGGGGGCAGGGGCGACACCGGGGAGCTGTTTTTT. The encoded protein is CATSRGGRGDTGELFF.